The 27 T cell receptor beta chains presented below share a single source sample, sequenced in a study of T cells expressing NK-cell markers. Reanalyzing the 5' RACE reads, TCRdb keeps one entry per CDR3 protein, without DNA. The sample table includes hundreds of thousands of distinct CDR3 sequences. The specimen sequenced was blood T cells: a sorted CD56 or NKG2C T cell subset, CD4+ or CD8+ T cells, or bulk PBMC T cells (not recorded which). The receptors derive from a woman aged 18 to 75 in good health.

The CDR3 spells CASSLPDGRANTEAFF. The rearrangement uses TRBV12-3 or TRBV12-4 and TRBJ1-1. The length of the CDR3 is 16 residues.

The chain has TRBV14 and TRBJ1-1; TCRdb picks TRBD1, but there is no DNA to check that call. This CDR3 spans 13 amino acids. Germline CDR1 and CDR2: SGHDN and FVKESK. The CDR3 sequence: CASSHRSGFEAFF.

CDR3 residues: CASSPLSSAGGGDTQYF. This chain links TRBV7-2 with TRBJ2-3; the D call from TCRdb, TRBD2, cannot be confirmed without DNA. The CDR3 is made up of 17 amino acids. Germline CDR1 SGHTA, CDR2 FQGNSA.

The CDR3 loop reads CASSSRGRADTQYF. The chain carries TRBV6-5 and TRBJ2-3; TCRdb returns TRBD1, unconfirmable since there is no DNA. Germline assignment: CDR1 MNHEY and CDR2 SVGAGI. There are 14 residues in the CDR3.

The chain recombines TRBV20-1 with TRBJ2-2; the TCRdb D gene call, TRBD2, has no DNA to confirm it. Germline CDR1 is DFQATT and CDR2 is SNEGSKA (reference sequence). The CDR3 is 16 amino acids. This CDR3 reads CSARPAGAPRTGELFF.

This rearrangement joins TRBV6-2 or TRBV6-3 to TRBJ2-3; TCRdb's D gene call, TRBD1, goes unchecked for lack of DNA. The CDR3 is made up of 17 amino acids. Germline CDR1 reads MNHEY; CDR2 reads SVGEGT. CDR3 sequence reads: CASSPRTGGSHPDTQYF.

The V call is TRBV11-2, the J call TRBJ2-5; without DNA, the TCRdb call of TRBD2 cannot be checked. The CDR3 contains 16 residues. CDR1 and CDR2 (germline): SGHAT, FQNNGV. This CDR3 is CASRKNSGAAQETQYF.

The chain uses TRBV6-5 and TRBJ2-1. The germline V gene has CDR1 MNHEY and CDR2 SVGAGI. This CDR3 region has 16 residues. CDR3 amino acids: CASSYSLRQSYNEQFF.

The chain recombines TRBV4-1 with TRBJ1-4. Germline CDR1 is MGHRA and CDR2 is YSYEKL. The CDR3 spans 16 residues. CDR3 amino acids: CASSQSPKAQNEKLFF.

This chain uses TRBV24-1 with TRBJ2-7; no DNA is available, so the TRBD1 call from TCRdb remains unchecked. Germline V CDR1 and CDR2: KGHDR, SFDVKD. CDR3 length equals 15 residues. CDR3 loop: CATSDPDRGAYEQYF.

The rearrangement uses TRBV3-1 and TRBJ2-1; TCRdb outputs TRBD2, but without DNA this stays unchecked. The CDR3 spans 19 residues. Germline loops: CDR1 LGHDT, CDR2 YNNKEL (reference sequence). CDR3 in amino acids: CASSQVSGTSSLTYNEQFF.

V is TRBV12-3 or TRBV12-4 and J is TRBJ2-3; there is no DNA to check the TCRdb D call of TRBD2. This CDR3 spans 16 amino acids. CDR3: CASKAGLAGEEDTQYF.

The CDR3 spells CASSQADSLYGYTF. V is TRBV4-1 and J is TRBJ1-2. Per germline, CDR1 MGHRA and CDR2 YSYEKL. The CDR3 covers 14 residues.

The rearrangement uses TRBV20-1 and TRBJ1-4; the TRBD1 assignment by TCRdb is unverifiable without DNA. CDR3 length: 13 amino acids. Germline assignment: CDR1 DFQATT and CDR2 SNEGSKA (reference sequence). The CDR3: CSAGAVVAEKLFF.

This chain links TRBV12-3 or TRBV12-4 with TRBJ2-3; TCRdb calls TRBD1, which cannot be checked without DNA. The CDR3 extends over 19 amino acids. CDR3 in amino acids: CASSQHWDTRPTSTDTQYF.

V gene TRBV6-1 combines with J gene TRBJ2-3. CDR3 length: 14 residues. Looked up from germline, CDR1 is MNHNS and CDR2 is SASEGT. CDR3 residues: CASSRSGRTDTQYF.

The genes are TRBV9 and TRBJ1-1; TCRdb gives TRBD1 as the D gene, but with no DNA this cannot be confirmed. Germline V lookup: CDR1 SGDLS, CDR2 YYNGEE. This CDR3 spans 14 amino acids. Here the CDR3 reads CASSETTGGTEAFF.

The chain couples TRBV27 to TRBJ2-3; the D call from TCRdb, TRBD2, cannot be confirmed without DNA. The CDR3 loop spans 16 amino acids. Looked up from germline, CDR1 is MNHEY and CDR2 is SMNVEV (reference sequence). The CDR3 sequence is CASSPQLAGALDTQYF.

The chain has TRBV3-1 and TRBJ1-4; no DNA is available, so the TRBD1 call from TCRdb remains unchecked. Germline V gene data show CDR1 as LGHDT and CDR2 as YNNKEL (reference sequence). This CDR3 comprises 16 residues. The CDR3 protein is CASSRGTGRLAEKLFF.

The CDR3 loop reads CSASRGGPSTDTQYF. V usage is TRBV20-1 and J usage is TRBJ2-3; the TCRdb call, TRBD1, lacks DNA for checking. This CDR3 has 15 residues. Germline V gives CDR1 DFQATT, CDR2 SNEGSKA (reference sequence).

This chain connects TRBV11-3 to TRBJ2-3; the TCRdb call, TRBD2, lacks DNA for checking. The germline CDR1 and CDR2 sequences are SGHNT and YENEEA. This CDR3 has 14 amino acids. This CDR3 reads CASSLGPAEDTQYF.

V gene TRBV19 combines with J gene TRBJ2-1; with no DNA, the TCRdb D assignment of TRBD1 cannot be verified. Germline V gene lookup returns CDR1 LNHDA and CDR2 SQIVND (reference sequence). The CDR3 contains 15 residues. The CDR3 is CASSIRRDTGDEQFF.

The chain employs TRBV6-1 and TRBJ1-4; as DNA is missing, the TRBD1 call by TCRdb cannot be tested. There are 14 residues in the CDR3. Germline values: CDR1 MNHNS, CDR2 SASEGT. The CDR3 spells CASSPPGTNEKLFF.

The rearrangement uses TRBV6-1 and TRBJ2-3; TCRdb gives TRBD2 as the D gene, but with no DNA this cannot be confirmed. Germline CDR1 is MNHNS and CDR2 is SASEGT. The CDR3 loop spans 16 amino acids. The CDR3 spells CASSLSGGASADTQYF.

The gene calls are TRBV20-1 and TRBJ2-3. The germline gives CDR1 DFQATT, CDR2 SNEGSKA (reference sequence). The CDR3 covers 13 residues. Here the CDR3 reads CSARLTSTDTQYF.

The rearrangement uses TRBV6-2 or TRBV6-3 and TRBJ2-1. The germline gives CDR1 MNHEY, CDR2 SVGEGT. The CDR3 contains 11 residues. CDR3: CASSYGSGPFF.

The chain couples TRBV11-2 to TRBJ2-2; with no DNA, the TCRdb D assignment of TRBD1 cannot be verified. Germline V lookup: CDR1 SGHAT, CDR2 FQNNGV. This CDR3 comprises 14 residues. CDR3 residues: CASSFGAATGELFF.